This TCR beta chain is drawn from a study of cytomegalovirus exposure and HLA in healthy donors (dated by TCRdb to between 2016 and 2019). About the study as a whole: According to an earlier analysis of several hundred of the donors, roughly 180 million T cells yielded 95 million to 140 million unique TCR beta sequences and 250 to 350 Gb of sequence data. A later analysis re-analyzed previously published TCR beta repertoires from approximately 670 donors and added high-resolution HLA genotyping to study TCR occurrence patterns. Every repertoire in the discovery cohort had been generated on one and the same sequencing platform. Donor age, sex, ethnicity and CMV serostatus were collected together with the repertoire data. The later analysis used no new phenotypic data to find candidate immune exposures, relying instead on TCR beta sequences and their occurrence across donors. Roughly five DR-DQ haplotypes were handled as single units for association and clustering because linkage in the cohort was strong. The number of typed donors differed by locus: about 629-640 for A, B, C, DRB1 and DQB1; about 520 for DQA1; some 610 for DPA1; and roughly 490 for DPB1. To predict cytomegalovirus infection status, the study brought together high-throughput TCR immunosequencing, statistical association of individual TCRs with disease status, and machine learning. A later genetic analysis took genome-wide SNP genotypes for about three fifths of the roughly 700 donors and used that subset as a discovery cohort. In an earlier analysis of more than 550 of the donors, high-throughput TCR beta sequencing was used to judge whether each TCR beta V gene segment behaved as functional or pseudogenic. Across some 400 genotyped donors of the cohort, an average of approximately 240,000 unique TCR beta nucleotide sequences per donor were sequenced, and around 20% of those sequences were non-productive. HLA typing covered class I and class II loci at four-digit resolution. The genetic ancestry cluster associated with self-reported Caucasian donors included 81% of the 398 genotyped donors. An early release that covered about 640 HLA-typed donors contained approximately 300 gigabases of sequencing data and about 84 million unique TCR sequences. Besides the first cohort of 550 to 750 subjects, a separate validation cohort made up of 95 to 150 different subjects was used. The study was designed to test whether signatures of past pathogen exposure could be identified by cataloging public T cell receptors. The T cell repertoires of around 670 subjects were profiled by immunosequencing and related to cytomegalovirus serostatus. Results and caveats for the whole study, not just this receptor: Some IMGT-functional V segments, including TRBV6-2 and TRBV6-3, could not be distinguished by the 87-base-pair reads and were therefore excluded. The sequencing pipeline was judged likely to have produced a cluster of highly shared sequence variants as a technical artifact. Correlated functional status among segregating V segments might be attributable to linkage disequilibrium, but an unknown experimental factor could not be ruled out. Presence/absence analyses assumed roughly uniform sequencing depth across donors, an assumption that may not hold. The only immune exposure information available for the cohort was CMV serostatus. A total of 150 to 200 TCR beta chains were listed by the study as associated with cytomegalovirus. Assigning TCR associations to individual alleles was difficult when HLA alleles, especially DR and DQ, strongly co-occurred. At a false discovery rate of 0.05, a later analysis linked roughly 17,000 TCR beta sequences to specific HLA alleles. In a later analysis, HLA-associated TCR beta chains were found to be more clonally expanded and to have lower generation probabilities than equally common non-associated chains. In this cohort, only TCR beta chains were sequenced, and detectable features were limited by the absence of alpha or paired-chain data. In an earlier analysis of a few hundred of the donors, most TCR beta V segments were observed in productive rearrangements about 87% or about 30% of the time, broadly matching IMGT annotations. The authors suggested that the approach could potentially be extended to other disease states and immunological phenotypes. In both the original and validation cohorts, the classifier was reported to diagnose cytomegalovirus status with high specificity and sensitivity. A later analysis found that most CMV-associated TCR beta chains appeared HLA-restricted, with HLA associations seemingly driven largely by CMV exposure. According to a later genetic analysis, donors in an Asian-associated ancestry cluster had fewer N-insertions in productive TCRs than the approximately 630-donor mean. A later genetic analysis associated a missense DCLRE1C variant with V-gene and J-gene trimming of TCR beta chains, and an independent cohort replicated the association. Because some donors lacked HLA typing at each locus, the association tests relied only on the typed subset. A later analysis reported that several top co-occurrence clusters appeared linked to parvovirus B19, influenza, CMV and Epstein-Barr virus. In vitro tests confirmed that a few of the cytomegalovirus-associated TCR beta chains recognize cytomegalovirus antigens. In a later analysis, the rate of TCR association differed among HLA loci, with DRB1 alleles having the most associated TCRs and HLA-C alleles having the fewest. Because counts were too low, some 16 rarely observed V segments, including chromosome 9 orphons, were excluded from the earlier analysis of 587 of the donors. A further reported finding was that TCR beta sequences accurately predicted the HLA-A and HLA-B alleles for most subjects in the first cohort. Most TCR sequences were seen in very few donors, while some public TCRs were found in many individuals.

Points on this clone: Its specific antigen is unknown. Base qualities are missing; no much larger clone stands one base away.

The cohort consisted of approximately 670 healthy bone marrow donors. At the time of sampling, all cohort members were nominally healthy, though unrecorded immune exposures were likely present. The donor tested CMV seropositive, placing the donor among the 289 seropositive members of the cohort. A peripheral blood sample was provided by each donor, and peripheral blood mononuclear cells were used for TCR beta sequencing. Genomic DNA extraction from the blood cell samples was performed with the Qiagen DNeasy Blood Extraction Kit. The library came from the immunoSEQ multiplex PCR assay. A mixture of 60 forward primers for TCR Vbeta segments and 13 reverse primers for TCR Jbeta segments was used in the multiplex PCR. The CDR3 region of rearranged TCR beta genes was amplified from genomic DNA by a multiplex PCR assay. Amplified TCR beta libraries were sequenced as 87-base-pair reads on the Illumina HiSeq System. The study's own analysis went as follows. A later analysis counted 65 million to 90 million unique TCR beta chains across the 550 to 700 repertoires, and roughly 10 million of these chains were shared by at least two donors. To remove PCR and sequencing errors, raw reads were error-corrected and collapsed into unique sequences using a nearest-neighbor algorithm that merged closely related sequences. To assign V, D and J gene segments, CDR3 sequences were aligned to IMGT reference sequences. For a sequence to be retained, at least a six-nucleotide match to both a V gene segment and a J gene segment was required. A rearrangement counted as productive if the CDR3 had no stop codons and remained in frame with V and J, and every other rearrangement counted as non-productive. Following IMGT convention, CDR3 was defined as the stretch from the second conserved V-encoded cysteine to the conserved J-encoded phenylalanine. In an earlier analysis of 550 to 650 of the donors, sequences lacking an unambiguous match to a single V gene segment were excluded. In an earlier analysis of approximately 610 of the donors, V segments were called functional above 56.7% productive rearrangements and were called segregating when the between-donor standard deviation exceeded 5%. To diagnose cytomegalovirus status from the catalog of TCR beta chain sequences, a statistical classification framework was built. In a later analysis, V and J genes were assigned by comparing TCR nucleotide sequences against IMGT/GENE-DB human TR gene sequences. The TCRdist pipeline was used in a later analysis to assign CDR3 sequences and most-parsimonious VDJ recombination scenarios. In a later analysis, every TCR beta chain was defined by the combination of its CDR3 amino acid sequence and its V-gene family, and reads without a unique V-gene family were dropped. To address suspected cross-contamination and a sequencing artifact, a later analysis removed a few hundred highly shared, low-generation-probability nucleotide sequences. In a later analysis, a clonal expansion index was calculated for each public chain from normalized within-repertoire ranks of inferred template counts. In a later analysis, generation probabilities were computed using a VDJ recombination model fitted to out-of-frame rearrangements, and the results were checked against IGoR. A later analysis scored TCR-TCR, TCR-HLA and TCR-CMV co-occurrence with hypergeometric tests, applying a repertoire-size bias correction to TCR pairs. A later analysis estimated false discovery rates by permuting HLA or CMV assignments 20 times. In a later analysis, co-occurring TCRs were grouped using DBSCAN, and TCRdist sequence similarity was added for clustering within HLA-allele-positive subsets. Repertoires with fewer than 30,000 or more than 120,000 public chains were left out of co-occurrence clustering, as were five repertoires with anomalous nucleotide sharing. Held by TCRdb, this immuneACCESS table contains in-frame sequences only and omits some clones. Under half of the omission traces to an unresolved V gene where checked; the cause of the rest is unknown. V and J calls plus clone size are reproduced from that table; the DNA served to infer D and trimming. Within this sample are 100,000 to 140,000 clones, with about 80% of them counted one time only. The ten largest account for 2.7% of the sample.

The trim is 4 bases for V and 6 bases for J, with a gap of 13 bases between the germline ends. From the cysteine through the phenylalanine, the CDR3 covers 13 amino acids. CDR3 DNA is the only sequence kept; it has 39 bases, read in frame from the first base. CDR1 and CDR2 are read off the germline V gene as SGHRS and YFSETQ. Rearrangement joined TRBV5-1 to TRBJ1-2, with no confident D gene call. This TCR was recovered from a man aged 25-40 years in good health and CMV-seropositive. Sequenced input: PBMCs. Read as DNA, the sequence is TGCGCCAGCAGCCCCTACCCTCTGAATGGCTACACCTTC. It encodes CASSPYPLNGYTF.